Each of the 18 T cell receptor beta chains below was sequenced from the same sample in a study of shared clonotypes between healthy human individuals. This table comes from immunoSEQ multiplex PCR, and its TCRdb copy is limited to in-frame clones, with some not included. This table holds fewer than 1.8 million clones, less than 99% found once. Sample: naive CD4+ T cells sorted from blood. Noted subset: CD45RA+ positively selected. The origin of the receptors is a man aged 30 to 45 in good health.

The V gene is TRBV28, the J gene TRBJ2-5, with 8 nucleotides matching TRBD1. CDR1 MDHEN and CDR2 SYDVKM come from the germline V gene. V lost 3 bases to trimming and J lost 5 bases; unmatched junction nucleotides: 8. The CDR3 length is 15 residues. This chain's CDR3 is CASSFAQGAPETQYF. DNA for the CDR3: TGTGCCAGCAGTTTCGCGCAGGGGGCGCCGGAGACCCAGTACTTC.

This sequence joins TRBV11-2 and TRBJ1-3, with D uncertain. The CDR3 sequence is 17 residues long. The germline V and J ends were trimmed by 5 bases and 0 bases, with 17 bases remaining between them. In germline, CDR1 is SGHAT, CDR2 FQNNGV. The CDR3: CASSPGLRVSSGNTIYF. The CDR3 region has the DNA TGTGCCAGCAGCCCTGGTCTCCGCGTAAGCTCTGGAAACACCATATATTTT.

The chain couples TRBV15 to TRBJ2-2, with a tentative D call TRBD2 (5 bases). Trimming shortened V by 3 bases and J by 5 bases, and 19 bases separated the two germline ends. Germline V gene sequence: CDR1 LNHNV, CDR2 YYDKDF (reference sequence). The CDR3 is 17 amino acids. This CDR3 reads CATSRDSPGPATGELFF. The DNA of the CDR3 is TGTGCCACCAGCAGGGACTCACCCGGGCCCGCAACCGGGGAGCTGTTTTTT.

This chain joins TRBV9 and TRBJ1-3; D may be TRBD1 (6 bases). The length of the CDR3 is 15 residues. V lost 0 bases and J lost 4, with 11 bases in between. CDR1 is SGDLS, CDR2 YYNGEE, per germline. The CDR3 is CASSVDRGRGNTIYF. CDR3 nucleotides: TGTGCCAGCAGCGTAGACCGGGGGCGCGGAAACACCATATATTTT.

The chain links TRBV11-2 to TRBJ2-2; D is unclear. Trimming cost V 3 bases and J 2 bases, with 7 bases left between them. CDR3 length: 14 amino acids. Germline loops: CDR1 SGHAT, CDR2 FQNNGV. CDR3 sequence (DNA): TGTGCCAGCAGCTTTAGCAGAAACACCGGGGAGCTGTTTTTT. This gives the protein CASSFSRNTGELFF.

CDR3 in DNA: TGCAGCACGTCAGGGGTGGGATTCTATGGCTACACCTTC. Its protein is CSTSGVGFYGYTF. The gene calls are TRBV29-1 and TRBJ1-2; weak D call: TRBD1 (6 bases). V shed 8 bases and J shed 4 bases, with 17 bases lying between them. Germline V lookup: CDR1 SQVTM, CDR2 ANQGSEA. The CDR3 sequence is 13 residues long.

The rearrangement uses TRBV5-6 and TRBJ2-7; weak D call: TRBD1 (5 bases). Germline assignment: CDR1 SGHDT and CDR2 YYEEEE. The CDR3 has 12 amino acids. V lost 1 base and J 6 bases, leaving 8 bases between the germline ends. This chain's CDR3 is CASSLSRVEQYF. The CDR3 DNA sequence: TGTGCCAGCAGCTTGTCCAGGGTCGAGCAGTACTTC. Full variable domain (missing parts from reference TRBV5-6 and TRBJ2-7): DAGVTQSPTHLIKTRGQQVTLRCSPKSGHDTVSWYQQALGQGPQFIFQYYEEEERQRGNFPDRFSGHQFPNYSSELNVNALLLGDSALYLCASSLSRVEQYFGPGTRLTVT.

The chain uses TRBV7-9 and TRBJ1-3, with 11 bases identical to TRBD1. The CDR3 totals 19 residues. Germline assignment: CDR1 SEHNR and CDR2 FQNEAQ (reference sequence). With 5 bases clipped from V and 1 base from J, the junction kept 13 bases outside the gene matches. CDR3 residues: CASSVPRTGGIQSGNTIYF. The CDR3 DNA follows: TGTGCCAGCAGCGTGCCGAGGACAGGGGGCATCCAATCTGGAAACACCATATATTTT.

V is TRBV5-1 and J is TRBJ2-6, with D maybe TRBD1 (5 bases). Looked up from germline, CDR1 is SGHRS and CDR2 is YFSETQ. The ends were cut back, 4 bases at V and 4 bases at J, with 24 bases in the middle. This CDR3 contains 19 residues. The CDR3 is CASSPQVRTRLSGANVLTF. In DNA, the CDR3 is TGCGCCAGCAGCCCGCAAGTCAGGACAAGACTTTCCGGGGCCAACGTCCTGACTTTC. The full variable domain, its missing parts supplied by reference TRBV5-1 and TRBJ2-6, is KAGVTQTPRYLIKTRGQQVTLSCSPISGHRSVSWYQQTPGQGLQFLFEYFSETQRNKGNFPGRFSGRQFSNSRSEMNVSTLELGDSALYLCASSPQVRTRLSGANVLTFGAGSRLTVL.

V is TRBV15 and J is TRBJ1-2; no firm D call. CDR1 is LNHNV, CDR2 YYDKDF, per germline (reference sequence). V lost 0 bases, J lost 2 bases, and 7 bases lay in between. This CDR3 spans 14 amino acids. The CDR3, as DNA: TGTGCCACCAGCAGAGAACGCAGCAACTATGGCTACACCTTC. This codes for CATSRERSNYGYTF.

J is TRBJ1-4 and V is TRBV29-1, with TRBD1 matching over 9 bases. This CDR3 contains 14 residues. Trimming cost V 3 bases and J 10 bases; bases outside gene matches: 9. CDR1 SQVTM and CDR2 ANQGSEA come from the germline V gene. CDR3 nucleotide sequence: TGCAGCGTTGAGGACACAGGGGGCATCGGAAAACTGTTTTTT. Amino acid sequence: CSVEDTGGIGKLFF.

The rearrangement links TRBV30 to TRBJ2-7, with TRBD1 matching over 10 bases. Germline CDR1 reads GTSNPN; CDR2 reads SVGIG (reference sequence). V shed 3 bases and J 4 bases; nucleotides not matched to a gene: 12. CDR3 length equals 16 residues. Written as DNA, the CDR3 is TGTGCCTGGAGCCCCGGCCCCGACAGGGGGCTATACGAGCAGTACTTC. Amino acid sequence: CAWSPGPDRGLYEQYF.

The chain has TRBV2 and TRBJ1-3; D gene uncertain. The CDR3 contains 12 residues. Germline lookup yields CDR1 SNHLY and CDR2 FYNNEI. V gave up 7 bases and J gave up 1 base, with 5 bases separating them. DNA of the CDR3: TGTGCCAGCACTTATTCTGGAAACACCATATATTTT. This encodes CASTYSGNTIYF.

The chain joins TRBV27 to TRBJ1-2, with D hard to call. This CDR3 comprises 15 residues. In germline, CDR1 is MNHEY, CDR2 SMNVEV (reference sequence). V was shortened by 4 bases and J by 6 bases, with 18 bases between the two germline ends. Here the CDR3 reads CASSSDRWRANGYTF. The CDR3 nucleotides are TGTGCCAGCAGTTCCGATCGGTGGAGGGCGAATGGCTACACCTTC.

The V and J genes are TRBV28 and TRBJ2-7, with D uncertain. V dropped 6 bases and J dropped 4 bases, with 10 bases sitting between them. Germline CDR1 and CDR2: MDHEN and SYDVKM. The CDR3 runs 12 residues. In DNA, the CDR3 is TGTGCCAGCAGCCTGAACGGGTACGAGCAGTACTTC. It specifies CASSLNGYEQYF. Full variable domain (rest looked up from reference TRBV28 and TRBJ2-7): DVKVTQSSRYLVKRTGEKVFLECVQDMDHENMFWYRQDPGLGLRLIYFSYDVKMKEKGDIPEGYSVSREKKERFSLILESASTNQTSMYLCASSLNGYEQYFGPGTRLTVT.

The CDR3 sequence: CASSLGGLAGGRDIQYF. CDR3 sequence (DNA): TGTGCCAGCAGCTTAGGTGGGCTAGCGGGAGGTCGGGACATTCAGTACTTC. The V and J genes are TRBV7-9 and TRBJ2-4, with TRBD2 matching 11 bases. This CDR3 has 17 amino acids. Germline V CDR1 and CDR2: SEHNR, FQNEAQ (reference sequence). After removal of 1 base from V and 8 bases from J, the junction contained 10 bases not matched to a gene.

The chain employs TRBV6-4 and TRBJ2-2, with 8 positions matching TRBD2. Germline V gene sequence: CDR1 MRHNA, CDR2 SNTAGT. The CDR3 spans 15 residues. With 5 bases clipped from V and 2 bases from J, the junction kept 4 bases outside the gene matches. The CDR3 loop reads CASSRLASNTGELFF. The CDR3 nucleotides are TGTGCCAGCAGTCGACTAGCGAGTAACACCGGGGAGCTGTTTTTT.

The chain joins TRBV7-9 to TRBJ2-1; 12 nucleotides line up with TRBD2. Germline V lookup: CDR1 SEHNR, CDR2 FQNEAQ (reference sequence). V dropped 1 base and J dropped 0; count of bases not matched to a gene: 4. There are 18 residues in the CDR3. The CDR3 loop reads CASSLELAGGYSYNEQFF. CDR3 DNA sequence: TGTGCCAGCAGCTTAGAACTAGCGGGAGGCTACTCCTACAATGAGCAGTTCTTC.